Described below is a single T cell receptor beta chain sequence and its context. An end of the junction does not agree with germline; a read error may underlie this. The data were taken from a study of T cell repertoires in cytomegalovirus infection. The overall study: Based on public TCR beta signatures, there were indications of CMV infection and of a matching HLA type.

MiXCR, run by TCRdb on the reads, gives a single entry per CDR3 protein. Of around 530,000 distinct CDR3 sequences in the sample, approximately 26% are singletons; the top ten hold roughly 13%. Per germline, CDR1 MNHEY and CDR2 SVGAGI. The CDR3 length is 17 residues. The sequencing sample was made of PBMCs. J is TRBJ2-1 and V is TRBV6-5; possibly TRBD1 for D (5 bases). This clonotype originated in a human donor in good health (CMV status not recorded). Some clones in this sample may be carry-over from other donors' samples. For the CDR3, the DNA is TGTGCCAGCAGTCACTCCTTTCAGGACAAGGCCTACAATGAGCAGTTCTTC. Protein product: CASSHSFQDKAYNEQFF.